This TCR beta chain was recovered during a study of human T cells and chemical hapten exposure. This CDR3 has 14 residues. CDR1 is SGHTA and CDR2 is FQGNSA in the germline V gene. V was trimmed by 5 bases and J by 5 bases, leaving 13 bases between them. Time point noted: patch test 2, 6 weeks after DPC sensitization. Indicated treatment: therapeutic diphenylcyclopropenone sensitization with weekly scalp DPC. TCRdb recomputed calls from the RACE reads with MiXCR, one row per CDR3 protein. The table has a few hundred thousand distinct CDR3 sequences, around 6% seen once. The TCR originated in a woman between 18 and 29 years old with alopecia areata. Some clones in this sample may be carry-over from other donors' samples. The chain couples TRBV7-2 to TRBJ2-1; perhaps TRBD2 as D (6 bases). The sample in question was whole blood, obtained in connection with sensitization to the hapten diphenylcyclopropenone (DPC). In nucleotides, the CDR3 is TGTGCCAGCAGCCCTAGACTAGAGAACAATGAGCAGTTCTTC. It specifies CASSPRLENNEQFF.